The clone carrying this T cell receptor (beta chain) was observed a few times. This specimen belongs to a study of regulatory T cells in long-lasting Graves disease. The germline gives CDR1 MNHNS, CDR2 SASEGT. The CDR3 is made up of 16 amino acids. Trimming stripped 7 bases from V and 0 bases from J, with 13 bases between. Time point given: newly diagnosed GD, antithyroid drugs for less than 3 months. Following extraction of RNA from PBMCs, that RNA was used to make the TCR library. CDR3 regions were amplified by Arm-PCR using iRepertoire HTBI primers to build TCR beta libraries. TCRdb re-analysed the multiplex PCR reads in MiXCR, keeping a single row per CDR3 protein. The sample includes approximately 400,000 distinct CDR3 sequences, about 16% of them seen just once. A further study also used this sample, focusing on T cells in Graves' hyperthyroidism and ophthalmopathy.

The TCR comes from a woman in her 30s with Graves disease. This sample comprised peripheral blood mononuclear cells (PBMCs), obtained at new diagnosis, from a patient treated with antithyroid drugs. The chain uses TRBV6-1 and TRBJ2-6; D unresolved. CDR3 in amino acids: CASTLLPGSGANVLTF. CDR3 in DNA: TGTGCCAGCACCCTCCTCCCGGGCTCTGGGGCCAACGTCCTGACTTTC.